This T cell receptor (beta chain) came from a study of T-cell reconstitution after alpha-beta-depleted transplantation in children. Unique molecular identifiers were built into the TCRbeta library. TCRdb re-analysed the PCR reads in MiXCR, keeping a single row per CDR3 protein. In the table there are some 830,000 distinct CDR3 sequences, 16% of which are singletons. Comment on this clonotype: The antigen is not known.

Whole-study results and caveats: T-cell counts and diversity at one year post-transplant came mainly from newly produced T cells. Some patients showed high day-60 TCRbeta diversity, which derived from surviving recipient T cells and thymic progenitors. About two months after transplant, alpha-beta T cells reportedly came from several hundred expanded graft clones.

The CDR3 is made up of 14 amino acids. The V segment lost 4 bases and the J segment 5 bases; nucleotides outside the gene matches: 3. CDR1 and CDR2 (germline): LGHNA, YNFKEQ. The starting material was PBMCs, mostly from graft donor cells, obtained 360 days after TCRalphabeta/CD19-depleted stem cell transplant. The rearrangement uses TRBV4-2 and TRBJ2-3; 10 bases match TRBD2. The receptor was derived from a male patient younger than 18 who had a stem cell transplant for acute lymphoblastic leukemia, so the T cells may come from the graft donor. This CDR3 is CASSLLAGQDTQYF. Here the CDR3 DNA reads TGTGCCAGCAGCCTACTAGCGGGACAAGATACGCAGTATTTT.